These 30 T cell receptor beta chains originate from one sample sequenced in a study of memory CD4+ T cells and cytomegalovirus serostatus. Single viable CD3+CD4+CD8-CD45RO+ cells were sorted as the memory CD4+ T cells. Data came from immunoSEQ multiplex PCR; TCRdb stores just in-frame clones and leaves some out. The table shows 50,000 to 60,000 clones, with around four fifths occurring only once. The sequenced sample consisted of memory CD4+ T cells from blood. These receptors were taken from an adult in good health and CMV-seropositive.

This chain links TRBV7-2 with TRBJ2-7; no firm D call. Deletions cut 1 base from V and 3 bases from J, with 10 bases between. Germline CDR1 SGHTA, CDR2 FQGNSA. The CDR3 runs to 14 residues. The CDR3 spells CASSLDLTFYEQYF. As DNA, the CDR3 is TGTGCCAGCAGCTTAGATCTGACCTTCTACGAGCAGTACTTC.

This clone appeared a few times. The chain combines TRBV19 with TRBJ1-2; D call uncertain. The germline CDR1 and CDR2 sequences are LNHDA and SQIVND (reference sequence). This CDR3 spans 10 amino acids. The germline V and J ends were trimmed by 8 bases and 3 bases, with 4 bases remaining between them. CDR3 sequence (DNA): TGTGCCAGTGGACACTATGGCTACACCTTC. This gives the protein CASGHYGYTF.

The V gene is TRBV18, the J gene TRBJ1-2; no clear D gene. Deletions cut 4 bases from V and 6 bases from J, with 12 bases between. The CDR3 spans 13 residues. The germline gives CDR1 KGHSH, CDR2 LQKENI. The CDR3 loop is CASSLPTVDGYTF. For the CDR3, the DNA is TGTGCCAGCTCACTGCCGACCGTCGATGGCTACACCTTC.

CDR3 amino acids: CASSSGLPLGVGSEETQYF. DNA of the CDR3: TGTGCCAGCAGTTCGGGACTACCGCTAGGGGTCGGTTCGGAAGAGACCCAGTACTTC. This rearrangement joins TRBV2 to TRBJ2-5; 7 bases are shared with TRBD2. In germline, CDR1 is SNHLY, CDR2 FYNNEI. With V trimmed by 5 bases and J by 3 bases, 21 bases remained unmatched. The CDR3 contains 19 residues.

The CDR3 loop is CASSLGDGTDTQYF. CDR3 nucleotides: TGTGCCAGCAGCTTGGGTGACGGCACAGATACGCAGTATTTT. The V gene is TRBV5-5, the J gene TRBJ2-3; D uncertain. The CDR3 consists of 14 residues. Germline values: CDR1 SGHKS, CDR2 YYEKEE (reference sequence). The V end lost 0 bases, the J end lost 1 base, and 6 bases lay between the germline ends.

V usage is TRBV28 and J usage is TRBJ2-5; TRBD1 or TRBD2 may be the D gene (5 bases each). V lost 7 bases, J lost 7 bases, and 19 bases lay in between. Germline CDR1 reads MDHEN; CDR2 reads SYDVKM. The CDR3 has 14 residues. CDR3 sequence: CASTPFADGATQYF. CDR3 coding DNA: TGTGCCAGCACCCCCTTTGCGGACGGGGCGACCCAGTACTTC. Together with reference TRBV28 and TRBJ2-5, the CDR3 gives the full variable domain: DVKVTQSSRYLVKRTGEKVFLECVQDMDHENMFWYRQDPGLGLRLIYFSYDVKMKEKGDIPEGYSVSREKKERFSLILESASTNQTSMYLCASTPFADGATQYFGPGTRLLVL.

This clone was recorded only once. The rearrangement uses TRBV6-1 and TRBJ2-7, with D uncertain. V was cut by 8 bases and J by 3 bases, with 11 bases left in between. Germline lookup yields CDR1 MNHNS and CDR2 SASEGT. The CDR3 is 12 residues long. CDR3: CASGPWSYEQYF. Written as DNA, the CDR3 is TGTGCCAGCGGCCCCTGGAGCTACGAGCAGTACTTC.

The chain couples TRBV6-5 to TRBJ2-7; possible D gene TRBD1, 5 bases. This CDR3 contains 15 residues. V was cut by 5 bases and J by 2 bases, with 16 bases left in between. Germline values: CDR1 MNHEY, CDR2 SVGAGI. Here the CDR3 reads CASSTRRQLTYEQYF. The CDR3 DNA reads TGTGCCAGCAGTACCCGGCGACAGTTAACCTACGAGCAGTACTTC.

The rearrangement uses TRBV19 and TRBJ2-5; D may correspond to TRBD1 or TRBD2 (5 bases each). V was cut by 7 bases and J by 5 bases, with 20 bases left in between. The CDR3 runs to 15 residues. Per germline, CDR1 LNHDA and CDR2 SQIVND (reference sequence). As DNA, the CDR3 is TGTGCCAGTATGGGGACCGATCCAACTGGGGAGACCCAGTACTTC. This translates into CASMGTDPTGETQYF.

This sequence joins TRBV19 and TRBJ1-5, with 7 nucleotides matching TRBD1. The length of the CDR3 is 14 residues. The V gene end was trimmed by 10 bases and the J gene end by 4 bases; junction bases not matched to a gene: 10. Germline CDR1 LNHDA, CDR2 SQIVND (reference sequence). The CDR3 DNA reads TGTGCCACCCACACGGACAGGTCAAATCAGCCCCAGCATTTT. Translation gives CATHTDRSNQPQHF.

This clone was seen just once. The rearrangement links TRBV2 to TRBJ1-2, with D maybe TRBD1 (6 bases). V was cut by 6 bases and J by 0 bases, with 17 bases left in between. The CDR3 has 16 residues. Germline CDR1 reads SNHLY; CDR2 reads FYNNEI. CDR3: CASRPVGTLSNYGYTF. The DNA for the CDR3 is TGTGCCAGCAGACCCGTCGGGACACTTTCTAACTATGGCTACACCTTC.

The J gene is TRBJ2-3, the V gene TRBV6-5, with a tentative D call TRBD2 (5 bases). Trimming took off 0 bases at V and 2 bases at J, with 12 bases between the two ends. The CDR3 loop spans 16 amino acids. The germline CDR1 and CDR2 sequences are MNHEY and SVGAGI. The CDR3: CASSYSKRRATDTQYF. For the CDR3, the DNA is TGTGCCAGCAGTTACTCGAAGCGGCGGGCCACAGATACGCAGTATTTT.

The chain has TRBV5-4 and TRBJ1-5; D gene uncertain. This CDR3 comprises 12 residues. In germline, CDR1 is SGHNT, CDR2 YYREEE (reference sequence). V was cut by 4 bases and J by 3 bases, with 5 bases left in between. The CDR3 is CASSLPNQPQHF. DNA of the CDR3: TGTGCCAGCAGCCTGCCCAATCAGCCCCAGCATTTT.

The chain carries TRBV6-5 and TRBJ1-1; 7 nucleotides match TRBD1. V shed 6 bases, J shed 3 bases, and the junction held 7 bases outside the gene matches. This CDR3 is 14 amino acids long. Looked up from germline, CDR1 is MNHEY and CDR2 is SVGAGI. The CDR3 region has the DNA TGTGCCAGCAGGCAAGGACAGGACTACACTGAAGCTTTCTTT. Translated: CASRQGQDYTEAFF.

This clone was observed a few times. Other DNA sequences in this specimen translate into the identical CDR3. The rearrangement links TRBV9 to TRBJ1-2, with D perhaps matching TRBD1 (6 bases). The ends were cut back, 3 bases at V and 0 bases at J, with 15 bases in the middle. Germline values: CDR1 SGDLS, CDR2 YYNGEE. The CDR3 is 16 residues long. The CDR3 loop is CASSAHPGQTNYGYTF. As DNA, the CDR3 is TGTGCCAGCAGCGCACACCCAGGACAGACTAACTATGGCTACACCTTC.

This chain joins TRBV6-6 and TRBJ2-7; D may match TRBD1 or TRBD2 (7 bases each). Germline CDR1 is MNHNY and CDR2 is SVGAGI (reference sequence). The germline V and J ends were trimmed by 6 bases and 2 bases, with 11 bases remaining between them. The CDR3 has 13 amino acids. CDR3 coding DNA: TGTGCCAGCAGCAGGGGGGGAACCTACGAGCAGTACTTC. Its protein product is CASSRGGTYEQYF.

The V gene is TRBV27, the J gene TRBJ1-1; 9 nucleotides align to TRBD1. Germline V CDR1 and CDR2: MNHEY, SMNVEV (reference sequence). This CDR3 has 15 amino acids. Losses at the gene ends were 6 bases for V and 2 bases for J; bases not matched to a gene: 7. DNA of the CDR3: TGTGCCAGCAGGACAGGGGGTTCGGGCAACACTGAAGCTTTCTTT. This translates into CASRTGGSGNTEAFF.

This rearrangement joins TRBV7-2 to TRBJ2-5; perhaps TRBD2 as D (5 bases). This CDR3 has 12 amino acids. In germline, CDR1 is SGHTA, CDR2 FQGNSA. Trimming left V 5 bases short and J 5 bases short, with 9 bases between. The CDR3 is CASSPGVETQYF. The DNA of the CDR3 is TGTGCCAGCAGCCCCGGGGTGGAGACCCAGTACTTC.

This clone is medium-sized in the sample. The genes are TRBV2 and TRBJ2-1; no clear D gene. The CDR3 is 12 residues long. CDR1 is SNHLY and CDR2 is FYNNEI in the germline V gene. V lost 7 bases, J lost 4 bases, and 8 bases lay in between. Here the CDR3 DNA reads TGTGCCAGCAAAGTACAGTACAATGAGCAGTTCTTC. Residues: CASKVQYNEQFF.

The chain is built from TRBV6-6 and TRBJ2-2, with D possibly being TRBD1 (6 bases). V was shortened by 5 bases and J by 1 base, with 14 bases between the two germline ends. CDR3 size: 16 residues. Germline assignment: CDR1 MNHNY and CDR2 SVGAGI (reference sequence). The CDR3 DNA follows: TGTGCCAGCAGTAGCTCCGGGACACTGAACACCGGGGAGCTGTTTTTT. This encodes CASSSSGTLNTGELFF.

The V call is TRBV9, the J call TRBJ1-3; D not resolved. Germline CDR1 reads SGDLS; CDR2 reads YYNGEE. The V gene lost 3 bases and the J gene lost 0 bases, with 13 bases spanning the gap. The CDR3 is made up of 16 amino acids. The CDR3 reads CASSAFQVSSGNTIYF. In DNA, the CDR3 is TGTGCCAGCAGCGCCTTCCAGGTATCCTCTGGAAACACCATATATTTT.

A few counts support this clone. This chain joins TRBV5-1 and TRBJ1-1, with no clear D. The CDR3 spans 14 residues. CDR1 is SGHRS and CDR2 is YFSETQ in the germline V gene. V was clipped by 4 bases and J by 2 bases, with 12 bases between them. This CDR3 reads CASSSVQHNTEAFF. For the CDR3, the DNA is TGCGCCAGCAGCAGTGTCCAGCACAACACTGAAGCTTTCTTT.

The chain carries TRBV6-6 and TRBJ1-6, with TRBD1 matching over 7 bases. The CDR3 contains 14 residues. Losses at the gene ends were 6 bases for V and 8 bases for J; bases not matched to a gene: 7. Germline CDR1 and CDR2: MNHNY and SVGAGI (reference sequence). The CDR3 is CASSLGQEHSPLHF. The CDR3, as DNA: TGTGCCAGCAGCCTTGGACAGGAACATTCACCCCTCCACTTT.

The chain couples TRBV7-9 to TRBJ2-7, with 8 nucleotides matching TRBD1. Germline V gene sequence: CDR1 SEHNR, CDR2 FQNEAQ (reference sequence). Trimming took 5 bases from V and 7 from J; bases not matched to a gene: 10. The CDR3 loop spans 14 amino acids. The CDR3 loop reads CASSPGGASWEQYF. The CDR3 nucleotides read TGTGCCAGCAGCCCAGGGGGCGCTTCGTGGGAGCAGTACTTC.

The V and J genes are TRBV5-1 and TRBJ2-5, with a tentative D call TRBD1 (6 bases). The germline CDR1 and CDR2 sequences are SGHRS and YFSETQ. The ends were cut back, 0 bases at V and 5 bases at J, with 17 bases in the middle. The CDR3 is 16 residues long. The CDR3 loop is CASSLEGQWGHETQYF. The CDR3 DNA follows: TGCGCCAGCAGCTTGGAGGGGCAGTGGGGACACGAGACCCAGTACTTC.

This clone appeared a few times. The rearrangement uses TRBV28 and TRBJ2-7, with 7 bases matching TRBD1. Per the germline V gene, CDR1 is MDHEN and CDR2 is SYDVKM. This CDR3 spans 15 amino acids. V shed 4 bases, J shed 3 bases, and the junction held 9 bases outside the gene matches. Here the CDR3 DNA reads TGTGCCAGCAGTTCCTCCGGGACAGTTTTCTACGAGCAGTACTTC. Translating gives CASSSSGTVFYEQYF. The complete variable domain, with remaining parts taken from reference TRBV28 and TRBJ2-7, reads DVKVTQSSRYLVKRTGEKVFLECVQDMDHENMFWYRQDPGLGLRLIYFSYDVKMKEKGDIPEGYSVSREKKERFSLILESASTNQTSMYLCASSSSGTVFYEQYFGPGTRLTVT.

The sample holds a few counts of this clone. This chain joins TRBV27 and TRBJ2-2; possibly TRBD1 for D (6 bases). The germline V and J ends were trimmed by 4 bases and 6 bases, with 12 bases remaining between them. CDR3 length: 14 residues. Germline CDR1 is MNHEY and CDR2 is SMNVEV (reference sequence). The CDR3 sequence: CASSSQGLAGELFF. The CDR3 DNA is TGTGCCAGCAGTTCCCAGGGGTTGGCCGGGGAGCTGTTTTTT.

The J gene is TRBJ2-7, the V gene TRBV5-4, with 10 bases that match TRBD2. Germline V gene lookup returns CDR1 SGHNT and CDR2 YYREEE (reference sequence). This CDR3 comprises 15 residues. V gave up 4 bases and J gave up 3 bases; unmatched junction bases: 7. In DNA, the CDR3 is TGTGCCAGCAGCCGATCTAGCGGGAGAAGCTACGAGCAGTACTTC. Translated: CASSRSSGRSYEQYF.

The chain links TRBV27 to TRBJ2-2; D is uncertain. Deletions cut 5 bases from V and 1 base from J, with 11 bases between. CDR3 size: 15 residues. CDR1 and CDR2 (germline): MNHEY, SMNVEV (reference sequence). The CDR3 sequence: CASSPYRQNTGELFF. DNA of the CDR3: TGTGCCAGCAGTCCGTACCGACAGAACACCGGGGAGCTGTTTTTT.

The chain carries TRBV7-2 and TRBJ1-1; 8 bases are a match to TRBD1. V trimming: 5 bases; J trimming: 1 base; junction bases outside the gene matches: 3. Germline V lookup: CDR1 SGHTA, CDR2 FQGNSA. The CDR3 length is 14 residues. CDR3 in amino acids: CASSLQGGNTEAFF. The CDR3 DNA is TGTGCCAGCAGCCTACAGGGGGGGAACACTGAAGCTTTCTTT.